Below, one T cell receptor (beta chain) is given with its context. This clone appeared many times. The antigen this receptor binds is unknown. No base quality information exists; no much larger clone differs at one position. From a lookup of the germline V gene, CDR1 and CDR2 are MDHEN and SYDVKM. Its CDR3 holds 14 amino acids, cysteine through phenylalanine. The sequence is cut down to CDR3 DNA, 42 bases in frame from base 1. V drops 1 base and J drops 1 base, leaving 7 bases in between. This entry is derived from a study of metastatic and nonmetastatic thyroid tumors (dated by TCRdb to 2020 to 2022). For the study in its entirety: Repertoires were compared across peripheral blood and tumor or nodule tissue samples from malignant and benign thyroid patients.

No patient had received any treatment before thyroid surgery. Using T-cell receptor beta sequencing, the study looked back at clinical samples from patients collected from 2012 to 2018. The library came from PCR. Sequencing instrument: Illumina HiSeq 4000. High-throughput sequencing was used to profile the TCR beta-chain CDR3 region of every patient. Per the original workflow: Drawing on CDR3 differences between clinicopathological groups, the researchers built a classifier meant to tell apart patients with distant-metastatic papillary thyroid cancer. To measure repertoire diversity the researchers used the Shannon index, while the Morisita-Horn index served to gauge how similar the tumor and blood repertoires were. Clones were called with MiXCR by TCRdb after fastp trimmed the public reads at Q25, and only in-frame beta chains were retained. None of the V and J calls come from the authors' own analysis; TCRdb made them. The sample profile shows 45,000 to 65,000 clones; approximately 15% of them were found once. The leading ten clones occupy approximately 3% of the sample.

Results and caveats for the whole study, not just this receptor: In both blood and tumor samples, TCR beta diversity was reported to be significantly higher in malignant tumors than in benign nodules.

Sequenced material: blood. The TCR was taken from a female donor with papillary thyroid cancer or a benign thyroid nodule (not recorded which). Some clones in this sample may be carry-over from other donors' samples. This sequence uses TRBV28 and TRBJ1-1; the D gene assignment is ambiguous. CDR3 protein: CASSLSTPNTEAFF. In nucleotide form, the sequence is TGTGCCAGCAGTTTATCGACCCCGAACACTGAAGCTTTCTTT.